This T cell receptor (beta chain) is from a study of T cells after yellow fever vaccination. Study-wide context: Preparation of fractions with low cell numbers was performed using SMART-Seq v4 Ultra Low Input. Whole-study findings and limits: Faster peaking, at day 5 versus 15, marked a secondary response that was weaker. Clones from primary vaccination mostly reappeared after the booster (around 96% CD4, about 85% CD8).

This clonotype came up many times. The antigen is not known. The CDR3 loop spans 12 amino acids. Germline V gene sequence: CDR1 SGHVS, CDR2 FNYEAQ. The V end was cut by 5 bases, the J end by 6 bases, with 8 bases between. Template switching with 5'RACE generated the TCR cDNA and added a universal primer site and UMIs. A single record per CDR3 protein comes from TCRdb applying MiXCR to the 5' RACE reads. There are 250,000 to 350,000 distinct CDR3 sequences in the sample; less than 9.5% occur only once, and 3% to 3.5% lies in the top ten. This sequence was found in a man between 18 and 29 years old who received the YFV17D yellow fever vaccine. This material consisted of CD4+ T cells sorted from PBMCs, taken 5 days after the yellow fever booster vaccination. The chain joins TRBV7-6 to TRBJ2-1; tentatively, D is TRBD1 (6 bases). The CDR3 sequence is CASSLDSNEQFF. CDR3 in DNA: TGTGCCAGCAGCCTGGACAGCAATGAGCAGTTCTTC.